Presented here are 14 T cell receptor beta chains from one specimen sequenced in a study of OX40 agonist ivuxolimab in advanced cancers. The receptor library was made with the immunoSEQ multiplex PCR assay. TCRdb limited this immuneACCESS table to in-frame rearrangements with V and J called. A share of clones is missing; checked studies link under half to unresolved V genes, and the rest is unexplained. For this sample the table gives 100,000 to 120,000 clones, of which roughly 90% were detected only once. Jointly, the top ten make up 0.25% to 0.3% of the sample. This sample comprised CD4+ or CD8+ T cells sorted from blood, obtained in a trial of the OX40 agonist ivuxolimab. The receptors originated from an adult with an advanced solid tumor such as melanoma, head and neck, liver or kidney cancer.

The V call is TRBV9, the J call TRBJ2-1; possibly TRBD1 for D (6 bases). V lost 4 bases and J lost 4, with 18 bases in between. Germline V CDR1 and CDR2: SGDLS, YYNGEE. This CDR3 is built from 16 residues. In DNA, the CDR3 is TGTGCCAGCAGCCCAGGGGTGGAGGCCCGGTACAATGAGCAGTTCTTC. Translated, it gives CASSPGVEARYNEQFF. The whole variable domain, remainder taken from reference TRBV9 and TRBJ2-1, is DSGVTQTPKHLITATGQRVTLRCSPRSGDLSVYWYQQSLDQGLQFLIQYYNGEERAKGNILERFSAQQFPDLHSELNLSSLELGDSALYFCASSPGVEARYNEQFFGPGTRLTVL.

This rearrangement joins TRBV6-1 to TRBJ2-7; D unresolved. V was trimmed by 7 bases and J by 0 bases, leaving 7 bases between them. Germline CDR1 is MNHNS and CDR2 is SASEGT. The CDR3 runs to 12 residues. This CDR3 reads CASKDNSYEQYF. DNA of the CDR3: TGTGCCAGCAAAGACAACTCCTACGAGCAGTACTTC.

This CDR3 reads CASSQDLSRSVDSYNSPLHF. The CDR3 DNA follows: TGTGCCAGCAGCCAAGATTTGAGTCGCAGCGTTGATTCCTATAATTCACCCCTCCACTTT. The chain is built from TRBV4-2 and TRBJ1-6; D gene unclear. Trimming shortened V by 0 bases and J by 1 base, and 19 bases separated the two germline ends. The germline CDR1 and CDR2 sequences are LGHNA and YNFKEQ. The length of the CDR3 is 20 residues.

This sequence joins TRBV18 and TRBJ1-1; tentative D call: TRBD1 (6 bases). Germline V gene sequence: CDR1 KGHSH, CDR2 LQKENI. Trimming took 3 bases from V and 1 from J, leaving 15 bases between them. CDR3 length equals 16 residues. In DNA form, the CDR3 reads TGTGCCAGCTCACCCCCCATGGGGGCGCCGAACACTGAAGCTTTCTTT. It encodes CASSPPMGAPNTEAFF.

This chain connects TRBV11-2 to TRBJ2-5, with D possibly called TRBD1 or TRBD2 (6 bases each). This CDR3 has 15 residues. V was clipped by 3 bases and J by 0 bases, with 11 bases between them. Germline V gene lookup returns CDR1 SGHAT and CDR2 FQNNGV. The CDR3 DNA follows: TGTGCCAGCAGCTTTGGGGGGCTGTACCAAGAGACCCAGTACTTC. Its protein product is CASSFGGLYQETQYF.

The chain is built from TRBV10-2 and TRBJ2-1, with D possibly TRBD2 on 7 matching bases. Germline CDR1 WSHSY, CDR2 SAAADI. V lost 8 bases and J 8 bases, leaving 16 bases between the germline ends. This CDR3 contains 13 residues. CDR3 DNA: TGCGCCAGCGTGGGGGGGCCCCAGGATGAGCAGTTCTTC. This gives the protein CASVGGPQDEQFF.

The chain uses TRBV7-2 and TRBJ1-2; 8 bases are shared with TRBD1. Germline loops: CDR1 SGHTA, CDR2 FQGNSA. V was clipped by 3 bases and J by 4 bases; unmatched bases: 7. The CDR3 is 15 residues long. CDR3 nucleotide sequence: TGTGCCAGCAGCTTCGGACAGGGAGGTGGCTATGGCTACACCTTC. Translation gives CASSFGQGGGYGYTF.

This clone showed up just once. CDR3 sequence: CASSPGIPGQGDSSAFF. The CDR3, as DNA: TGTGCCAGCTCACCAGGAATCCCGGGACAGGGGGATTCGTCGGCTTTCTTT. V gene TRBV18 combines with J gene TRBJ1-1; 11 nucleotides align to TRBD1. After removal of 2 bases from V and 11 bases from J, the junction contained 16 bases not matched to a gene. Germline assignment: CDR1 KGHSH and CDR2 LQKENI. The CDR3 loop spans 17 amino acids.

The rearrangement links TRBV6-6 to TRBJ1-6; tentative D call: TRBD1 (6 bases). This CDR3 has 13 amino acids. Germline V lookup: CDR1 MNHNY, CDR2 SVGAGI (reference sequence). Trimming shortened V by 8 bases and J by 6 bases, and 11 bases separated the two germline ends. The CDR3 region is CASSRGGNSPLHF. CDR3 nucleotides: TGTGCCAGCTCAAGGGGGGGTAATTCACCCCTCCACTTT.

This chain links TRBV9 with TRBJ2-1, with 10 nucleotides matching TRBD1. Germline lookup yields CDR1 SGDLS and CDR2 YYNGEE. The CDR3 runs to 15 residues. The J segment lost 7 bases and the V segment lost 0 bases, leaving 4 bases of the junction unmatched. The chain's CDR3 is CASSVGQGAFNEQFF. CDR3 coding DNA: TGTGCCAGCAGCGTAGGACAGGGGGCTTTTAATGAGCAGTTCTTC. Complete variable domain (other parts from reference TRBV9 and TRBJ2-1): DSGVTQTPKHLITATGQRVTLRCSPRSGDLSVYWYQQSLDQGLQFLIQYYNGEERAKGNILERFSAQQFPDLHSELNLSSLELGDSALYFCASSVGQGAFNEQFFGPGTRLTVL.

The chain has TRBV5-1 and TRBJ1-2; D unclear. Germline V gives CDR1 SGHRS, CDR2 YFSETQ. V lost 2 bases and J lost 0, with 5 bases in between. The CDR3 sequence is 13 residues long. The CDR3, as DNA: TGCGCCAGCAGCTTAACAACTAACTATGGCTACACCTTC. Protein: CASSLTTNYGYTF.

The chain combines TRBV28 with TRBJ1-1; D possibly corresponds to TRBD1 (6 bases). With 5 bases removed from V and 7 bases from J, the gap between germline ends came to 17 bases. Germline V gene data show CDR1 as MDHEN and CDR2 as SYDVKM. CDR3 length: 14 residues. This CDR3 reads CASSKQGRRSEAFF. The DNA of the CDR3 is TGTGCCAGCAGTAAACAGGGACGGAGGAGTGAAGCTTTCTTT.

The chain joins TRBV11-2 to TRBJ2-2; possible D gene TRBD1, 5 bases. This CDR3 has 13 amino acids. Trimming left V 4 bases short and J 6 bases short, with 9 bases between. Germline V CDR1 and CDR2: SGHAT, FQNNGV. The CDR3 region has the DNA TGTGCCAGCAGCTCGTACAGGTCCGGGGAGCTGTTTTTT. Translated, it gives CASSSYRSGELFF.

The rearrangement uses TRBV4-2 and TRBJ1-2, with D unclear. The CDR3 is 15 residues long. The V gene's germline CDR1 is LGHNA and CDR2 YNFKEQ. V dropped 0 bases and J dropped 0 bases, with 8 bases sitting between them. The CDR3 protein is CASSQDGRANYGYTF. CDR3 DNA sequence: TGTGCCAGCAGCCAAGATGGTAGGGCTAACTATGGCTACACCTTC.